Given below is one T cell receptor (beta chain) in context. The antigen is undetermined. This record belongs to a study of cytomegalovirus exposure and HLA in healthy donors. Study findings and constraints: The only immune exposure information that was available was CMV serostatus.

Regarding donors, all were healthy bone marrow donors. The CDR3 sequence is 16 residues long. After removal of 0 bases from V and 5 bases from J, the junction contained 9 bases not matched to a gene. The V gene's germline CDR1 is SGHRS and CDR2 YFSETQ. PCR used 60 Vbeta primers and 13 Jbeta primers. Produced via immunoSEQ multiplex PCR; TCRdb's table is partial and in-frame only. The sample records roughly 150,000 clones, about two thirds being singletons. The TCR sequence derives from a woman in her fifties or sixties in good health and CMV-seropositive. The sequencing input was PBMCs. The chain has TRBV5-1 and TRBJ2-5; 8 bases fit TRBD2. The CDR3 loop is CASSLAGRGEGETQYF. CDR3 in DNA: TGCGCCAGCAGCTTGGCCGGGAGGGGAGAAGGGGAGACCCAGTACTTC.